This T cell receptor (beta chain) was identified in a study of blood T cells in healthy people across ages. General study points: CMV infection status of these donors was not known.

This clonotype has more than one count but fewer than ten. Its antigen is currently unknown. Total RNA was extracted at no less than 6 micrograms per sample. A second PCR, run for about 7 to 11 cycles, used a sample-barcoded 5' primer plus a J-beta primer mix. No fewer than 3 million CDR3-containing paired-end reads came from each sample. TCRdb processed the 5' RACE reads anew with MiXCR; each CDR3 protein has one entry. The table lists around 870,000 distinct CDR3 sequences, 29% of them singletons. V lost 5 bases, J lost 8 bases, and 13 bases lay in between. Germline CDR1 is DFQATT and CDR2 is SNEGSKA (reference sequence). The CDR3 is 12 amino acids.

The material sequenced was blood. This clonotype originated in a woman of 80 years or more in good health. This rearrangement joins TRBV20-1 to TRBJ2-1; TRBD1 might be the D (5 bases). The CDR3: CSASTRVDEQFF. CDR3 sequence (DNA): TGCAGTGCTTCTACCAGGGTAGATGAGCAGTTCTTC.